Below, one T cell receptor (beta chain) is given with its context. Antigen unknown. The sample comes from a study of cytomegalovirus exposure and HLA in healthy donors. Germline lookup yields CDR1 PRHDT and CDR2 FYEKMQ (reference sequence). The V segment lost 1 base and the J segment 2 bases; nucleotides outside the gene matches: 7. This CDR3 comprises 16 residues. The donors, nominally healthy at sampling, likely had unrecorded immune exposures. Notes on the study in general: Later work showed greater clonal expansion in HLA-associated TCR beta chains than in equally common others.

The PCR contained 60 Vbeta and 13 Jbeta primers. Repertoires were generated with immunoSEQ multiplex PCR, while TCRdb's copy carries only in-frame clones and drops some. The sample carries around 69,000 clones, 70% recorded once. The TCR comes from a woman in her forties or fifties in good health and CMV-seropositive. The J gene is TRBJ1-1, the V gene TRBV13; 7 bases map to TRBD1. Sequences were obtained from PBMCs. DNA of the CDR3: TGTGCCAGCAGCTTAGCTCCACAGGGGTTAAACACTGAAGCTTTCTTT. Its translation is CASSLAPQGLNTEAFF.